Shown below are 16 T cell receptor beta chains from a single sample sequenced in a study of T cell responses to AZD1222 COVID-19 vaccine. This table comes from immunoSEQ multiplex PCR, and its TCRdb copy is limited to in-frame clones, with some not included. The sample has about 120,000 clones, 80% to 95% seen once. The sample consisted of peripheral blood, taken on day 0 of AZD1222 vaccination. Receptors originate from an adult in good health.

The chain combines TRBV15 with TRBJ2-5; 9 nucleotides align to TRBD2. V was clipped by 5 bases and J by 2 bases; unmatched bases: 33. The CDR3 has 24 amino acids. CDR1 is LNHNV, CDR2 YYDKDF, per germline (reference sequence). In DNA form, the CDR3 reads TGTGCCACCAGCGATCCCTCACGCGAGGGTCAGGGCGGGAGGGCACATCCGAGGCAAGAGACCCAGTACTTC. Translated, it gives CATSDPSREGQGGRAHPRQETQYF.

This sequence joins TRBV5-8 and TRBJ1-5, with D unclear. V was pared by 2 bases and J by 2 bases, with 5 bases between. Per germline, CDR1 SGHTS and CDR2 YDEGEE. The CDR3 loop spans 13 amino acids. As DNA, the CDR3 is TGTGCCAGCAGCTTCGTGGGCAATCAGCCCCAGCATTTT. It yields the protein CASSFVGNQPQHF.

The chain uses TRBV6-5 and TRBJ2-3, with D possibly TRBD1 on 5 matching bases. In germline, CDR1 is MNHEY, CDR2 SVGAGI. The CDR3 is made up of 14 amino acids. The V gene lost 5 bases and the J gene lost 2 bases, with 11 bases spanning the gap. The CDR3 sequence: CASSRRVFTDTQYF. DNA for the CDR3: TGTGCCAGCAGTCGCAGGGTCTTCACAGATACGCAGTATTTT.

This clone was seen just once. In DNA, the CDR3 is TGTGCCAGCAGCGCCGTCAACCGGGACAGGGGCCATGGCTACACCTTC. Its translation: CASSAVNRDRGHGYTF. The rearrangement uses TRBV9 and TRBJ1-2; 10 bases are a match to TRBD1. Germline V gives CDR1 SGDLS, CDR2 YYNGEE. Losses at the gene ends were 3 bases for V and 6 bases for J; bases not matched to a gene: 11. This CDR3 region has 16 residues.

J is TRBJ1-2 and V is TRBV6-1; D call uncertain. Trimming removed 3 bases at V and 8 bases at J, with 4 bases between. CDR1 and CDR2 (germline): MNHNS, SASEGT. The CDR3 spans 10 residues. The CDR3 sequence: CASSDGGYTF. CDR3 DNA: TGTGCCAGCAGTGACGGGGGCTACACCTTC.

V is TRBV6-5 and J is TRBJ2-6, with D maybe TRBD2 (6 bases). The V gene's germline CDR1 is MNHEY and CDR2 SVGAGI. This CDR3 comprises 15 residues. The germline V and J ends were trimmed by 9 bases and 0 bases, with 12 bases remaining between them. The CDR3 DNA reads as TGTGCCAGTGCCGCGGGGAACTCTGGGGCCAACGTCCTGACTTTC. It translates to CASAAGNSGANVLTF.

The J gene is TRBJ2-1, the V gene TRBV5-6; a weak D match, TRBD2 (5 bases). V was shortened by 1 base and J by 5 bases, with 16 bases between the two germline ends. The CDR3 covers 16 residues. Germline lookup yields CDR1 SGHDT and CDR2 YYEEEE. For the CDR3, the DNA is TGTGCCAGCAGCTTGAAACTAGTGTTTGAAAACAATGAGCAGTTCTTC. Its translation is CASSLKLVFENNEQFF.

V gene TRBV30 combines with J gene TRBJ2-3; D is unclear. Germline assignment: CDR1 GTSNPN and CDR2 SVGIG (reference sequence). This CDR3 is built from 13 residues. Trimming removed 0 bases at V and 2 bases at J, with 6 bases between. The CDR3 DNA is TGTGCCTGGAGTGTAGGGTACACAGATACGCAGTATTTT. Translated, it gives CAWSVGYTDTQYF. Full variable domain (remainder filled in from reference TRBV30 and TRBJ2-3): SQTIHQWPATLVQPVGSPLSLECTVEGTSNPNLYWYRQAAGRGLQLLFYSVGIGQISSEVPQNLSASRPQDRQFILSSKKLLLSDSGFYLCAWSVGYTDTQYFGPGTRLTVL.

At least ten counts were recorded for this clone. This chain links TRBV18 with TRBJ2-7; TRBD1 matches at 8 bases. The CDR3 contains 14 residues. The ends lost 5 bases at V and 5 bases at J; junction bases unmatched: 8. Germline CDR1 KGHSH, CDR2 LQKENI. CDR3 sequence (DNA): TGTGCCAGCTCAGGCTGGACAGGGTCCCACGAGCAGTACTTC. Amino acid sequence: CASSGWTGSHEQYF.

The chain carries TRBV4-1 and TRBJ1-5, with TRBD1 identical over 7 bases. Germline V gene lookup returns CDR1 MGHRA and CDR2 YSYEKL. Losses at the gene ends were 1 base for V and 5 bases for J; bases not matched to a gene: 8. This CDR3 has 16 amino acids. The CDR3 loop reads CASSQGRRGQHQPQHF. The DNA for the CDR3 is TGCGCCAGCAGCCAAGGTAGAAGGGGACAGCATCAGCCCCAGCATTTT.

The J gene is TRBJ2-2, the V gene TRBV19; D tentatively fits TRBD1 or TRBD2 (5 bases each). The V and J ends lost 7 bases and 6 bases respectively, with 21 bases between them. The germline gives CDR1 LNHDA, CDR2 SQIVND (reference sequence). The CDR3 spans 16 residues. CDR3 sequence (DNA): TGTGCCAGTATGATTACCGGGACCTCAAAAGCCGGGGAGCTGTTTTTT. Protein sequence: CASMITGTSKAGELFF. Looking up the rest from reference TRBV19 and TRBJ2-2 gives the full variable domain: DGGITQSPKYLFRKEGQNVTLSCEQNLNHDAMYWYRQDPGQGLRLIYYSQIVNDFQKGDIAEGYSVSREKKESFPLTVTSAQKNPTAFYLCASMITGTSKAGELFFGEGSRLTVL.

The chain has TRBV3-1 (or the pseudogene TRBV3-2) and TRBJ1-1; D remains unclear. Trimming removed 4 bases from V and 1 base from J, with 7 bases in between. Germline lookup yields CDR1 LGHDT and CDR2 YNNKEL (reference sequence). The CDR3 is made up of 13 amino acids. CDR3 amino acids: CASSLTANTEAFF. DNA for the CDR3: TGTGCCAGCAGCCTAACAGCGAACACTGAAGCTTTCTTT.

V is TRBV5-1 and J is TRBJ1-4; D might be TRBD1 (5 bases). The CDR3 covers 15 residues. In germline, CDR1 is SGHRS, CDR2 YFSETQ. Trimming left V 0 bases short and J 3 bases short, with 9 bases between. The CDR3 reads CASSLGQGPNEKLFF. The CDR3 DNA reads as TGCGCCAGCAGCTTGGGGCAGGGACCTAATGAAAAACTGTTTTTT.

The chain couples TRBV12-5 to TRBJ1-4; TRBD1 might be the D (5 bases). Trimming pared 4 bases from V and 1 base from J, leaving 13 bases between. Looked up from germline, CDR1 is LGHNT and CDR2 is FRNRAP. The CDR3 spans 16 residues. CDR3 DNA sequence: TGTGCTAGTGGTTGGGACGTTATGGGAACTAATGAAAAACTGTTTTTT. Translated: CASGWDVMGTNEKLFF.

V is TRBV5-5 and J is TRBJ2-7, with 9 bases matching TRBD1. This CDR3 is built from 15 residues. CDR1 SGHKS and CDR2 YYEKEE come from the germline V gene (reference sequence). Trimming at V came to 3 bases and at J to 1 base, leaving 5 bases not matched to a gene. The chain's CDR3 is CASSSDGTGSYEQYF. CDR3 nucleotides: TGTGCCAGCAGCTCCGACGGGACAGGGTCCTACGAGCAGTACTTC.

The chain couples TRBV27 to TRBJ1-1, with D uncertain. Germline V CDR1 and CDR2: MNHEY, SMNVEV (reference sequence). The CDR3 length is 11 residues. Trimming left V 4 bases short and J 2 bases short, with 2 bases between. DNA of the CDR3: TGTGCCAGCAGTTCTAACACTGAAGCTTTCTTT. It specifies CASSSNTEAFF.